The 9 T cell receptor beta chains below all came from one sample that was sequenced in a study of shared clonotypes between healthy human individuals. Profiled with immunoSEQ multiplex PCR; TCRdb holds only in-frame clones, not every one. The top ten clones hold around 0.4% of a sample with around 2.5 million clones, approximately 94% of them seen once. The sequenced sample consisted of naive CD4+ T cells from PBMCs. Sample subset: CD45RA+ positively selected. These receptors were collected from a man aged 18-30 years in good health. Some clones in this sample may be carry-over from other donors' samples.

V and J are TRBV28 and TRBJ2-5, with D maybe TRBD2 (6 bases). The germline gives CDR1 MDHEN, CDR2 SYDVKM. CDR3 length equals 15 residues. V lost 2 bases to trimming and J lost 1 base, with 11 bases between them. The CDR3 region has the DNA TGTGCCAGCAGTTTACCGGGAGCGGGCCAAGAGACCCAGTACTTC. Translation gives CASSLPGAGQETQYF.

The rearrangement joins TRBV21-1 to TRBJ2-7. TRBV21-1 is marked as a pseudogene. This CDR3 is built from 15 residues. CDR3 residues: CASSSPRGHSYEQYF. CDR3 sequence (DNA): TGTGCCAGCAGCTCACCCCGGGGGCATTCCTACGAGCAGTACTTC.

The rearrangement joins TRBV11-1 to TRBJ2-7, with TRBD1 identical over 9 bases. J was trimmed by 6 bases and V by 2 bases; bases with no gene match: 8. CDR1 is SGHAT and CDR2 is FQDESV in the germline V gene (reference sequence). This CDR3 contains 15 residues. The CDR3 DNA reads TGTGCCAGCAGCTTATTACAGGGGGCGGTAGGCGAGCAGTACTTC. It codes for CASSLLQGAVGEQYF.

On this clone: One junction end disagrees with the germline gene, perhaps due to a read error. CDR3 residues: CASSGGAGNPEAFF. In DNA form, the CDR3 reads TGTGCCAGCAGCGGGGGTGCCGGGAACCCTGAAGCTTTCTTT. The chain carries TRBV6-5 and TRBJ1-1; tentative D call: TRBD1 (5 bases). CDR3 length: 14 residues. Germline-derived CDR1 and CDR2 are MNHEY and SVGAGI.

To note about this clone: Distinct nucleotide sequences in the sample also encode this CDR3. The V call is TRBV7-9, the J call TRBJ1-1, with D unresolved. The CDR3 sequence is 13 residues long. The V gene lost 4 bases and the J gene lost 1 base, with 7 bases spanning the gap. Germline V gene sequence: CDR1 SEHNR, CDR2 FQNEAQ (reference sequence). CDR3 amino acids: CASSSGWNTEAFF. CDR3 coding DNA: TGTGCCAGCAGCTCCGGTTGGAACACTGAAGCTTTCTTT. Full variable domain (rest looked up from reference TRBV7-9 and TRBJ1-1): DTGVSQNPRHKITKRGQNVTFRCDPISEHNRLYWYRQTLGQGPEFLTYFQNEAQLEKSRLLSDRFSAERPKGSFSTLEIQRTEQGDSAMYLCASSSGWNTEAFFGQGTRLTVV.

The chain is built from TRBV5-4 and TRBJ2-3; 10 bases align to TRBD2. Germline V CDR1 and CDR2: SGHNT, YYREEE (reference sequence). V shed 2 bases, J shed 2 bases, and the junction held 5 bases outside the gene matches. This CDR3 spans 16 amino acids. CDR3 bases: TGTGCCAGCAGCTTTGGACTAGCGGCCCACACAGATACGCAGTATTTT. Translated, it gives CASSFGLAAHTDTQYF. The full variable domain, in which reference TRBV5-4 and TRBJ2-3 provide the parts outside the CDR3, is ETGVTQSPTHLIKTRGQQVTLRCSSQSGHNTVSWYQQALGQGPQFIFQYYREEENGRGNFPPRFSGLQFPNYSSELNVNALELDDSALYLCASSFGLAAHTDTQYFGPGTRLTVL.

In DNA, the CDR3 is TGTGCCAGCACCCGGGGTCGCAATCAGCCCCAGCATTTT. Its protein is CASTRGRNQPQHF. The gene calls are TRBV6-6 and TRBJ1-5; no firm D call. V lost 7 bases to trimming and J lost 2 bases, with 9 bases between them. The germline V gene encodes CDR1 MNHNY and CDR2 SVGAGI (reference sequence). This CDR3 region has 13 residues.

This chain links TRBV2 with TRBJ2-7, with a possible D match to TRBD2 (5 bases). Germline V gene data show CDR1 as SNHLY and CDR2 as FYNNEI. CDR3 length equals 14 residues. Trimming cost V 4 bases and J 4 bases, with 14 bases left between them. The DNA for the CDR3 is TGTGCCAGCAGTGCGGGGTTACCTAATTACGAGCAGTACTTC. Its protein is CASSAGLPNYEQYF.

The chain's CDR3 is CASSHRGLAEAFF. CDR3 bases: TGTGCCAGCAGCCATCGGGGTTTGGCTGAAGCTTTCTTT. J is TRBJ1-1 and V is TRBV11-2; D uncertain. Germline V lookup: CDR1 SGHAT, CDR2 FQNNGV. The CDR3 is 13 amino acids. The V and J ends lost 5 bases and 6 bases respectively, with 13 bases between them.